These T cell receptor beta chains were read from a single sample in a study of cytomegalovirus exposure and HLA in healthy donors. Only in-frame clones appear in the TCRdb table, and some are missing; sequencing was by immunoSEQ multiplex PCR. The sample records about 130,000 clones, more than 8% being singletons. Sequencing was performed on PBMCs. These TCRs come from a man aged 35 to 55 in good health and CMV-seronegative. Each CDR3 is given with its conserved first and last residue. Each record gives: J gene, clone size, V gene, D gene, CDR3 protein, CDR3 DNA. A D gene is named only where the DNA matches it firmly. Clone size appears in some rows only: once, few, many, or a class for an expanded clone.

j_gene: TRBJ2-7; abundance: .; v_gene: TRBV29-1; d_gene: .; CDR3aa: CSGDTPGIYEQYF; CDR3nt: TGCAGCGGGGACACTCCAGGTATCTACGAGCAGTACTTC
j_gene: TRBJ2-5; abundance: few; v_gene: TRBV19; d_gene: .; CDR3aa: CASSIVLQETQYF; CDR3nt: TGTGCCAGTAGTATCGTACTCCAAGAGACCCAGTACTTC
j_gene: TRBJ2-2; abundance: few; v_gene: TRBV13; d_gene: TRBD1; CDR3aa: CASSLDWVKMNGTGGDANTGELFF; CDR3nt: TGTGCCAGCAGCTTAGATTGGGTGAAGATGAACGGGACAGGGGGAGACGCGAACACCGGGGAGCTGTTTTTT
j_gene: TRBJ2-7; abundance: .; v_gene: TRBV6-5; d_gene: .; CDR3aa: CASRTPLRDEQYF; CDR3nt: TGTGCCAGCAGGACTCCCTTGAGGGACGAGCAGTACTTC
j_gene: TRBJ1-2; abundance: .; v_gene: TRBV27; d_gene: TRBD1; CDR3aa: CASSFTGAGGYTF; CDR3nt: TGTGCCAGCAGTTTTACAGGGGCGGGTGGCTACACCTTC
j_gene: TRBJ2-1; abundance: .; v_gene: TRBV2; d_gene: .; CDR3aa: CASTRSYNEQFF; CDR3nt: TGTGCCAGCACTCGGTCCTACAATGAGCAGTTCTTC
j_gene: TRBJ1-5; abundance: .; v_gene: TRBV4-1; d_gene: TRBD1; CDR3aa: CASSQGDRGSHQPQHF; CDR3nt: TGCGCCAGCAGCCAAGGCGACAGGGGCTCCCACCAGCCCCAGCATTTT
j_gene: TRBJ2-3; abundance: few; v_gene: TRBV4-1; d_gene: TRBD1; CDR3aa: CASSRQGPTDTQYF; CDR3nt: TGCGCCAGCAGCCGACAGGGTCCCACAGATACGCAGTATTTT
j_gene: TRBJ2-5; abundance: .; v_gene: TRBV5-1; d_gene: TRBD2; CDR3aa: CASSPGTSGGETQYF; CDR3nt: TGCGCCAGCAGCCCCGGGACTAGCGGGGGCGAGACCCAGTACTTC
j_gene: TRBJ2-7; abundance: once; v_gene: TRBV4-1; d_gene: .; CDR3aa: CASSQDLAESYEQYF; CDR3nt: TGCGCCAGCAGCCAAGATTTGGCGGAGTCCTACGAGCAGTACTTC
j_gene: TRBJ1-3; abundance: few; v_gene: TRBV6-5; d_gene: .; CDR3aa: CASSYFPGNTIYF; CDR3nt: TGTGCCAGCAGTTACTTCCCAGGAAACACCATATATTTT
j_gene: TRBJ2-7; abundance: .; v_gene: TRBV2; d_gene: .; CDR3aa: CASSGGAYEQYF; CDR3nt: TGTGCCAGCAGCGGGGGAGCGTACGAGCAGTACTTC
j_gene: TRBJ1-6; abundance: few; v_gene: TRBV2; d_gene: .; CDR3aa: CASSEGWLVAPLHF; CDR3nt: TGTGCCAGCAGTGAAGGGTGGTTGGTAGCACCCCTCCACTTT